These 22 T cell receptor beta chains were all obtained from the same sample, sequenced in a study of blood T cells in healthy people across ages. For the second PCR, which ran for about 7 to 11 cycles, a sample-barcoded 5' primer and a J-beta primer mix were used. TCRdb ran MiXCR on the 5' RACE reads and lists one entry per CDR3 protein. Counted here are approximately 820,000 distinct CDR3 sequences, 44% occurring once; the ten biggest clones make up roughly 19%. The sample comprised blood. These receptors were taken from a man between 60 and 75 years old in good health.

This clonotype came up many times. The rearrangement joins TRBV2 to TRBJ2-3, with 7 bases that match TRBD1. J lost 5 bases, V lost 6 bases, and 11 bases had no gene match. The CDR3 consists of 15 residues. Germline values: CDR1 SNHLY, CDR2 FYNNEI. The CDR3 protein is CASRLQAGGRDTQYF. For the CDR3, the DNA is TGTGCCAGCAGACTTCAGGCAGGGGGAAGAGATACGCAGTATTTT.

This clonotype occurred a few times. The chain uses TRBV6-4 and TRBJ1-5; D not resolved. V was cut by 7 bases and J by 0 bases, with 7 bases left in between. The germline V gene encodes CDR1 MRHNA and CDR2 SNTAGT. The CDR3 is made up of 13 amino acids. The CDR3 region is CASIRFSNQPQHF. The DNA for the CDR3 is TGTGCCAGCATAAGGTTTAGCAATCAGCCCCAGCATTTT.

The genes are TRBV6-2 or TRBV6-3 and TRBJ2-5; no clear D gene. The end of the DNA is better explained by TRBJ2-7, so the J call may be wrong. Germline V lookup: CDR1 MNHEY, CDR2 SVGEGT. This CDR3 is built from 12 residues. CDR3 nucleotide sequence: TGTGCCAGCAGTGAATACATCTACGAGCAGTACTTC. It translates to CASSEYIYEQYF.

This chain connects TRBV7-2 to TRBJ2-7; D is perhaps TRBD2 (6 bases). Germline values: CDR1 SGHTA, CDR2 FQGNSA. The CDR3 covers 15 residues. Trimming took off 2 bases at V and 1 base at J, with 12 bases between the two ends. CDR3 in amino acids: CASSLHGGASYEQYF. CDR3 DNA: TGTGCCAGCAGCTTACACGGGGGTGCTTCCTACGAGCAGTACTTC.

This chain uses TRBV7-8 with TRBJ2-4; tentatively, D is TRBD2 (5 bases). The CDR3 loop spans 18 amino acids. V gave up 1 base and J gave up 0 bases, with 16 bases separating them. Germline lookup yields CDR1 SGHVS and CDR2 FQNEAQ. CDR3 nucleotides: TGTGCCAGCAGCTTAGTTCTTGGCACCGGGGAAGCCAAAAACATTCAGTACTTC. It translates to CASSLVLGTGEAKNIQYF.

The genes are TRBV5-6 and TRBJ1-2, with unresolved D. Germline CDR1 is SGHDT and CDR2 is YYEEEE. The V end was cut by 3 bases, the J end by 4 bases, with 10 bases between. The CDR3 runs to 13 residues. The CDR3 nucleotides are TGTGCCAGCAGCTCCGTTACAGCCTATGGCTACACCTTC. Translated, it gives CASSSVTAYGYTF.

The chain links TRBV12-3 or TRBV12-4 to TRBJ1-5; possibly TRBD1 for D (6 bases). The CDR3 is made up of 14 amino acids. V lost 5 bases, J lost 4 bases, and 12 bases lay in between. CDR3 in DNA: TGTGCCAGCAGTAAACAGGGTTGGAATCAGCCCCAGCATTTT. It is translated as CASSKQGWNQPQHF.

This chain uses TRBV7-2 with TRBJ2-2; 8 bases are a match to TRBD2. This CDR3 spans 17 amino acids. The ends lost 5 bases at V and 4 bases at J; junction bases unmatched: 12. Germline V gene sequence: CDR1 SGHTA, CDR2 FQGNSA. CDR3: CASSPRGLAGITGELFF. The CDR3 bases are TGTGCCAGCAGCCCCCGAGGGCTAGCGGGTATCACCGGGGAGCTGTTTTTT.

The chain carries TRBV12-3 or TRBV12-4 and TRBJ1-4; 7 bases fit TRBD1. The junction had 6 bases not matched to a gene; V was cut back by 6 bases and J by 2 bases. This CDR3 region has 15 residues. The CDR3 DNA reads as TGTGCCAGCAGCCCTGGGACAGTGACTAATGAAAAACTGTTTTTT. Encoded protein: CASSPGTVTNEKLFF.

This clonotype occurred a few times. This rearrangement joins TRBV5-1 to TRBJ2-7, with TRBD2 matching over 10 bases. The CDR3 is 16 amino acids. V was pared by 0 bases and J by 3 bases, with 6 bases of the junction left unmatched. Germline loops: CDR1 SGHRS, CDR2 YFSETQ. The CDR3: CASSLALAGDLYEQYF. The DNA for the CDR3 is TGCGCCAGCAGCTTGGCGCTAGCGGGGGACCTCTACGAGCAGTACTTC.

This chain links TRBV7-2 with TRBJ2-1; no firm D call. The V end was cut by 3 bases, the J end by 3 bases, with 12 bases between. Germline V gives CDR1 SGHTA, CDR2 FQGNSA. The CDR3 consists of 15 residues. The CDR3 bases are TGTGCCAGCAGCTTGGGCTTTACCAGCTACAATGAGCAGTTCTTC. Translating it yields CASSLGFTSYNEQFF.

The rearrangement uses TRBV7-2 and TRBJ2-7; 10 nucleotides match TRBD2. Germline V gene data show CDR1 as SGHTA and CDR2 as FQGNSA. The length of the CDR3 is 15 residues. With 0 bases clipped from V and 7 bases from J, the junction kept 6 bases outside the gene matches. CDR3 protein: CASSLAERGGLEQYF. CDR3 bases: TGTGCCAGCAGCTTAGCGGAGCGGGGGGGCCTTGAGCAGTACTTC.

The V call is TRBV19, the J call TRBJ1-2, with TRBD1 matching 8 bases. The germline V gene has CDR1 LNHDA and CDR2 SQIVND (reference sequence). V was clipped by 3 bases and J by 7 bases; unmatched bases: 13. This CDR3 contains 16 residues. CDR3 loop: CASSIGQGLGRAGYTF. The CDR3 nucleotides are TGTGCCAGTAGTATCGGACAGGGTCTAGGCCGTGCTGGCTACACCTTC.

This clonotype was detected only a few times. This rearrangement joins TRBV7-2 to TRBJ1-5; D unclear. V was shortened by 5 bases and J by 0 bases, with 8 bases between the two germline ends. The CDR3 sequence is 14 residues long. The germline V gene has CDR1 SGHTA and CDR2 FQGNSA. The DNA for the CDR3 is TGTGCCAGCAGCAGGGCCCATAGCAATCAGCCCCAGCATTTT. This encodes CASSRAHSNQPQHF.

The chain carries TRBV25-1 and TRBJ2-3, with D unclear. Trimming removed 3 bases from V and 0 bases from J, with 10 bases in between. Germline CDR1 and CDR2: MGHDK and SYGVNS. The CDR3 has 15 amino acids. The CDR3 spells CASSDHTLSTDTQYF. DNA for the CDR3: TGTGCCAGCAGTGACCATACCCTTAGCACAGATACGCAGTATTTT. The whole variable domain, remainder taken from reference TRBV25-1 and TRBJ2-3, is EADIYQTPRYLVIGTGKKITLECSQTMGHDKMYWYQQDPGMELHLIHYSYGVNSTEKGDLSSESTVSRIRTEHFPLTLESARPSHTSQYLCASSDHTLSTDTQYFGPGTRLTVL.

This clonotype was counted at least ten times. At one boundary the junction diverges from the germline segment, which might be a read error. V and J are TRBV5-1 and TRBJ2-5; perhaps TRBD2 as D (5 bases). Germline CDR1 reads SGHRS; CDR2 reads YFSETQ. CDR3 length equals 14 residues. CDR3 nucleotides: TGTGCCAGCAGCTTAGGACGGGGAAGAGAGACCCAGTACTTC. It codes for CASSLGRGRETQYF.

In this sample, this clonotype turned up once. This chain connects TRBV6-5 to TRBJ2-7; D might be TRBD2 (6 bases). The V gene's germline CDR1 is MNHEY and CDR2 SVGAGI. V was trimmed by 7 bases and J by 5 bases, leaving 18 bases between them. The CDR3 runs 14 residues. The CDR3 loop is CASKAGRKTNEQYF. DNA for the CDR3: TGTGCCAGCAAAGCGGGTCGTAAGACTAACGAGCAGTACTTC.

The chain is built from TRBV4-1 and TRBJ1-1; D uncertain. With 0 bases removed from V and 8 bases from J, the gap between germline ends came to 19 bases. Germline V lookup: CDR1 MGHRA, CDR2 YSYEKL. The CDR3 has 16 residues. CDR3 DNA: TGCGCCAGCAGCCAAGAGGGCCGTTCCCGGGGAGAGGAAGCTTTCTTT. This codes for CASSQEGRSRGEEAFF.

Ten or more counts support this clonotype. The chain has TRBV10-3 and TRBJ1-2; D not resolved. CDR1 and CDR2 from the germline V gene are ENHRY and SYGVKD. With 3 bases removed from V and 2 bases from J, the gap between germline ends came to 4 bases. The CDR3 spans 12 residues. Written as DNA, the CDR3 is TGTGCCATCAGTGAAGAGAACTATGGCTACACCTTC. It codes for CAISEENYGYTF.

The chain carries TRBV6-1 and TRBJ2-1; 8 bases are a match to TRBD1. CDR1 is MNHNS, CDR2 SASEGT, per germline. Trimming cost V 0 bases and J 1 base; bases outside gene matches: 5. The CDR3 contains 17 residues. CDR3 coding DNA: TGTGCCAGCAGTGAAGCCCGGACAGGGCTGTCCTACAATGAGCAGTTCTTC. Translation gives CASSEARTGLSYNEQFF.

The chain has TRBV20-1 and TRBJ2-4, with 9 bases identical to TRBD1. Germline V CDR1 and CDR2: DFQATT, SNEGSKA (reference sequence). CDR3 length: 12 amino acids. The V gene end was trimmed by 5 bases and the J gene end by 7 bases; junction bases not matched to a gene: 3. The chain's CDR3 is CSASGQGNIQYF. As DNA, the CDR3 is TGCAGTGCTTCCGGACAGGGGAACATTCAGTACTTC.

This clonotype was recorded a few times. One junction end does not reproduce the germline sequence, and a read error may be involved. The chain joins TRBV18 to TRBJ2-3, with 7 positions matching TRBD1. CDR3 length: 15 residues. Germline V gene sequence: CDR1 KGHSH, CDR2 LQKENI. The CDR3 DNA reads as TGTGCCAGCTCACGGGACAGTGGGGGCACAGATACACAGTATTTT. Its translation: CASSRDSGGTDTQYF.